The TCR beta chain under discussion was sequenced for a study of STAT5B mutations in CD4+ large granular lymphocyte leukemia. The CDR3 is made up of 15 amino acids. Unmatched junction bases numbered 6, after V lost 5 bases and J lost 7 bases. CDR1 SEHNR and CDR2 FQNEAQ come from the germline V gene (reference sequence). Depending on availability, patient cells were bead-separated fractions or unselected PBMC. Study findings and constraints: TRBV06-family usage was enriched in top patient clones (8/27) versus controls (2/35).

Note on this clone: Antigen: not known.

Sequencing was at survey level. This table comes from immunoSEQ multiplex PCR, and its TCRdb copy is limited to in-frame clones, with some not included. Among 5,500 to 6,000 clones, roughly 73% were seen once, and the ten largest hold 50% to 75%. What was sequenced was PBMCs. This receptor was taken from a man older than 75 with CD4+ T-cell large granular lymphocyte leukemia. This sequence joins TRBV7-9 and TRBJ1-6; 9 bases align to TRBD1. The CDR3 region is CASSPGTGPNSPLHF. For the CDR3, the DNA is TGTGCCAGCAGCCCTGGGACAGGGCCGAATTCACCCCTCCACTTT.